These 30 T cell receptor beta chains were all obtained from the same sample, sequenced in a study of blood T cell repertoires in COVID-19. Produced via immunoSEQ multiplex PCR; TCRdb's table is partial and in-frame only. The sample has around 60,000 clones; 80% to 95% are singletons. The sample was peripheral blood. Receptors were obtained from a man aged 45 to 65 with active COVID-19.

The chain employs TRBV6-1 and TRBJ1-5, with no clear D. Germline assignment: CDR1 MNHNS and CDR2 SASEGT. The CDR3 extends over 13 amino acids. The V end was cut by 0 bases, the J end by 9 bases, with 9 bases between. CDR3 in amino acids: CASSEARHPPQHF. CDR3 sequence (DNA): TGTGCCAGCAGTGAAGCGCGGCATCCGCCCCAGCATTTT.

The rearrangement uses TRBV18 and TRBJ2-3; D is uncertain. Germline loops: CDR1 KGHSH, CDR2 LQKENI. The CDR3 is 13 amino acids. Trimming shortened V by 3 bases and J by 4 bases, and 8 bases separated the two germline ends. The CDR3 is CASSPSSPDTQYF. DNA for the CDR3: TGTGCCAGCTCACCCTCTTCCCCAGATACGCAGTATTTT.

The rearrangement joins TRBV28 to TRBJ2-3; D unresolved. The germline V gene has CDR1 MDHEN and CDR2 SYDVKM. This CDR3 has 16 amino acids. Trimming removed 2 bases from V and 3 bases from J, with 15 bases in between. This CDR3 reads CASSLVGPGWTDTQYF. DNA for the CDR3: TGTGCCAGCAGTTTAGTTGGGCCAGGCTGGACAGATACGCAGTATTTT.

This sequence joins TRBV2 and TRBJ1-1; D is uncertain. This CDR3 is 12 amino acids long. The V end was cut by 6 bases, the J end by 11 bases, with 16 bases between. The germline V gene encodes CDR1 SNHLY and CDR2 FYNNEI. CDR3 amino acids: CASRASGREAFF. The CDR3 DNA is TGTGCCAGCAGGGCGTCCGGAAGGGAGGCTTTCTTT.

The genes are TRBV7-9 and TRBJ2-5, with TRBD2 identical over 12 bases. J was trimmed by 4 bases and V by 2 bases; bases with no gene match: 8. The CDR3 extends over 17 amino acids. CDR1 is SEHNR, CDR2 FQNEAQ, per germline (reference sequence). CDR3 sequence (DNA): TGTGCCAGCAGCTTACGAGGGCTAGCGGGGGGGCGAGAGACCCAGTACTTC. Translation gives CASSLRGLAGGRETQYF. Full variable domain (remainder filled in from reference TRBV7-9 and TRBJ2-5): DTGVSQNPRHKITKRGQNVTFRCDPISEHNRLYWYRQTLGQGPEFLTYFQNEAQLEKSRLLSDRFSAERPKGSFSTLEIQRTEQGDSAMYLCASSLRGLAGGRETQYFGPGTRLLVL.

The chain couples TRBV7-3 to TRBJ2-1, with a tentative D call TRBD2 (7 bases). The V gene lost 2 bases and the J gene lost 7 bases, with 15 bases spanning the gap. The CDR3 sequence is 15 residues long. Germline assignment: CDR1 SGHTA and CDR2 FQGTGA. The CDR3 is CASSLEGDYRNEQFF. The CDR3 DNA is TGTGCCAGCAGCTTAGAGGGGGACTATCGGAATGAGCAGTTCTTC.

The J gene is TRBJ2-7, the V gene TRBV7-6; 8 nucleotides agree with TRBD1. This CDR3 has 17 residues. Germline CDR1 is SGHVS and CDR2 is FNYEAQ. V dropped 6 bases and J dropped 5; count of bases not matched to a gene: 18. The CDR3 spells CASSRTIPGTGAHEQYF. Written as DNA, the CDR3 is TGTGCCAGCAGTCGCACAATTCCCGGGACAGGAGCCCACGAGCAGTACTTC.

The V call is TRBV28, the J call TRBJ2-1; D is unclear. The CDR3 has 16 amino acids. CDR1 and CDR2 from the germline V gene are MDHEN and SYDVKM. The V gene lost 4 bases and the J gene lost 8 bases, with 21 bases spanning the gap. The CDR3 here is CASSSAAISQGDEQFF. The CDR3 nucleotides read TGTGCCAGCAGTTCGGCGGCCATCTCTCAAGGTGATGAGCAGTTCTTC.

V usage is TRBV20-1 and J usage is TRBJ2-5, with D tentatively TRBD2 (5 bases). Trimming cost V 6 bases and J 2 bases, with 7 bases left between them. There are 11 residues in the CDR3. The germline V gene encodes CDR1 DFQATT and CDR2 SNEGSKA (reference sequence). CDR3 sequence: CSATKQETQYF. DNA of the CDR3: TGCAGTGCGACTAAACAAGAGACCCAGTACTTC.

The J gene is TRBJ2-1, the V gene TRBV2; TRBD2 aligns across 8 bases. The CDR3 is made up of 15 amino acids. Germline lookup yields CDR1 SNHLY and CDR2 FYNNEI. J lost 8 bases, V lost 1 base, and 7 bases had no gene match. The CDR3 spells CASSEGGGLGDEQFF. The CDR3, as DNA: TGTGCCAGCAGTGAAGGCGGGGGGCTGGGGGATGAGCAGTTCTTC.

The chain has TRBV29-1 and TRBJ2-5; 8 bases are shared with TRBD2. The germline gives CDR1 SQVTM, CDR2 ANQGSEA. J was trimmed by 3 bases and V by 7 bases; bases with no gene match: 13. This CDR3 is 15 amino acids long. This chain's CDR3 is CSASRSPGLEETQYF. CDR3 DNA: TGCAGCGCAAGTAGGAGCCCGGGACTAGAAGAGACCCAGTACTTC.

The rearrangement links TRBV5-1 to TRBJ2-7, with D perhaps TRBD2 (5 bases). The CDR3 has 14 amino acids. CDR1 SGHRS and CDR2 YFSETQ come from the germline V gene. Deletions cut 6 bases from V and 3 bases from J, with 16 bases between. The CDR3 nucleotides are TGCGCCAGCAACCGGGATCGGACCGACTACGAGCAGTACTTC. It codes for CASNRDRTDYEQYF. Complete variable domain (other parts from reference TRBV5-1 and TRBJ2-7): KAGVTQTPRYLIKTRGQQVTLSCSPISGHRSVSWYQQTPGQGLQFLFEYFSETQRNKGNFPGRFSGRQFSNSRSEMNVSTLELGDSALYLCASNRDRTDYEQYFGPGTRLTVT.

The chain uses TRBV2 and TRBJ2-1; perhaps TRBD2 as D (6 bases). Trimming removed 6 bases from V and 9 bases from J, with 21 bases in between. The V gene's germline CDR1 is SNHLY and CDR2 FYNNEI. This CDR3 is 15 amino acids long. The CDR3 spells CASRLNSGMRFEQFF. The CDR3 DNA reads TGTGCCAGCAGGTTGAATAGCGGCATGAGATTTGAGCAGTTCTTC.

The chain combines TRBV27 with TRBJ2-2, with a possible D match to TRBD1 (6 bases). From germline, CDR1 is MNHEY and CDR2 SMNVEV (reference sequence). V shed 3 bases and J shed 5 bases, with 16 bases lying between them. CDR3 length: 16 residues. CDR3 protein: CASSFDTGHQTGELFF. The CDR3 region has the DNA TGTGCCAGCAGTTTCGACACGGGACACCAAACCGGGGAGCTGTTTTTT.

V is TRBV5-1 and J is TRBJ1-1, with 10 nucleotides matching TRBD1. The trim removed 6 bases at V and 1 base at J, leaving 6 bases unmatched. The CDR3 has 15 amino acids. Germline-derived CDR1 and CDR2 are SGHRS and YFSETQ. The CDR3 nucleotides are TGCGCCAGCACCCCGGGGACAGGGGCGAACACTGAAGCTTTCTTT. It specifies CASTPGTGANTEAFF.

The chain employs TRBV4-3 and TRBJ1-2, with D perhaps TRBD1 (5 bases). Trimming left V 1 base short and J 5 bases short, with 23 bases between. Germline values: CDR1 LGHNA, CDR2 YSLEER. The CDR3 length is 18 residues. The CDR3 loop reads CASSQAYIPGGGAYGYTF. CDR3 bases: TGCGCCAGCAGCCAAGCTTATATTCCGGGCGGAGGGGCTTATGGCTACACCTTC.

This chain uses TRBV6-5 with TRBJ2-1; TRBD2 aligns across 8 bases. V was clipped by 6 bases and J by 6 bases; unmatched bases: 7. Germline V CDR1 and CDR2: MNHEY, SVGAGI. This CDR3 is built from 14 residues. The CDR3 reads CASRAGGDGNEQFF. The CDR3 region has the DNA TGTGCCAGCAGGGCCGGGGGGGACGGCAATGAGCAGTTCTTC.

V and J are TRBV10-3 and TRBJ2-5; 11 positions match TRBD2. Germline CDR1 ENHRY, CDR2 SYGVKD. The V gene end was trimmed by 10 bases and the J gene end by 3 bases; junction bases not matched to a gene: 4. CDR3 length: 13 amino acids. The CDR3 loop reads CASSGREEETQYF. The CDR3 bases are TGTGCCAGTAGCGGGAGGGAAGAAGAGACCCAGTACTTC.

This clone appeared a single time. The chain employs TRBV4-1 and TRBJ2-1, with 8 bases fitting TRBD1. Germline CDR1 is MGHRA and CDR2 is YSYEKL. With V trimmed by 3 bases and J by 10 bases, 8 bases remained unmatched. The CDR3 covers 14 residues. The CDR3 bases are TGCGCCAGCAGCCACCCGGCGGGGACAGGCGAGCAGTTCTTC. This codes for CASSHPAGTGEQFF.

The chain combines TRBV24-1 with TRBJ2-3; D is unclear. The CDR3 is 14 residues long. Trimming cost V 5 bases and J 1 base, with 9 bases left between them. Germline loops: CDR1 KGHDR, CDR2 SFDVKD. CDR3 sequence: CATSGQHGTDTQYF. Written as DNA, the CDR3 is TGTGCCACCAGTGGCCAACATGGCACAGATACGCAGTATTTT.

Here the CDR3 DNA reads TGTGCCAGCAGTCGGACACCTACCTCCTACGAGCAGTACTTC. This codes for CASSRTPTSYEQYF. The genes are TRBV28 and TRBJ2-7, with D possibly being TRBD1 (5 bases). CDR1 and CDR2 from the germline V gene are MDHEN and SYDVKM. CDR3 length: 14 residues. Trimming cost V 5 bases and J 0 bases, with 11 bases left between them.

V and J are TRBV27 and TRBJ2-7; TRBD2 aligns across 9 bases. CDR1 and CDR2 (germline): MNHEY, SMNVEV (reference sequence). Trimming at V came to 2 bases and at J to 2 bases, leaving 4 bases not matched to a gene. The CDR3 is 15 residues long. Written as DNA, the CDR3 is TGTGCCAGCAGTTTAGTAGCGGGAGCGGCCTACGAGCAGTACTTC. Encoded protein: CASSLVAGAAYEQYF.

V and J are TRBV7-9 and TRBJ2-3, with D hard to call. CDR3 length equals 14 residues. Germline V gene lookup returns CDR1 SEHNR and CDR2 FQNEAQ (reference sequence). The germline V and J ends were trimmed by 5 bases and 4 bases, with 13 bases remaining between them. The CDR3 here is CASSVQSLPDTQYF. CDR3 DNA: TGTGCCAGCAGCGTCCAGTCGCTCCCAGATACGCAGTATTTT.

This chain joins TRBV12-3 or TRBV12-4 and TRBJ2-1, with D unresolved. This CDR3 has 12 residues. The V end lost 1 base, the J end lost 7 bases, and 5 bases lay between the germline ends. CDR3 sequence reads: CASSLDRNEQFF. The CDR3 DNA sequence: TGTGCCAGCAGTTTAGACAGAAATGAGCAGTTCTTC.

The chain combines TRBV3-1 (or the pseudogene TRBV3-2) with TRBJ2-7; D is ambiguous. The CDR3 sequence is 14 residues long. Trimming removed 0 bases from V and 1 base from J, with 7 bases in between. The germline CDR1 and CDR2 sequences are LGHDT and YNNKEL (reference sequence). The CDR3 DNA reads TGTGCCAGCAGCCAAGATTGGCAGTCCTACGAGCAGTACTTC. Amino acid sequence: CASSQDWQSYEQYF.

For the CDR3, the DNA is TGCAGTGCCCGGGGACAGACTGAAGCTTTCTTT. Translating gives CSARGQTEAFF. The V call is TRBV20-1, the J call TRBJ1-1, with 7 bases matching TRBD1. This CDR3 is built from 11 residues. Germline V lookup: CDR1 DFQATT, CDR2 SNEGSKA (reference sequence). V was pared by 6 bases and J by 5 bases, with 3 bases of the junction left unmatched.

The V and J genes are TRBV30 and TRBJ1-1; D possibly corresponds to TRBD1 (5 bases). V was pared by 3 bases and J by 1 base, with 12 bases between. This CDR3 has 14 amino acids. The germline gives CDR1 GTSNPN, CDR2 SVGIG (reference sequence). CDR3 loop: CAWSAGRTNTEAFF. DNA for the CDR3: TGTGCCTGGAGCGCGGGACGGACGAACACTGAAGCTTTCTTT.

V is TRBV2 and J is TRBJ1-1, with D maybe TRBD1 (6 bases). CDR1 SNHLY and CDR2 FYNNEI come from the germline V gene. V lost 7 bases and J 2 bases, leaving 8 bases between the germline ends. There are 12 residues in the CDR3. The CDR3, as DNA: TGTGCCAGCAACAGGGTTAACACTGAAGCTTTCTTT. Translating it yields CASNRVNTEAFF. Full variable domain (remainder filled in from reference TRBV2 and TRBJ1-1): EPEVTQTPSHQVTQMGQEVILRCVPISNHLYFYWYRQILGQKVEFLVSFYNNEISEKSEIFDDQFSVERPDGSNFTLKIRSTKLEDSAMYFCASNRVNTEAFFGQGTRLTVV.

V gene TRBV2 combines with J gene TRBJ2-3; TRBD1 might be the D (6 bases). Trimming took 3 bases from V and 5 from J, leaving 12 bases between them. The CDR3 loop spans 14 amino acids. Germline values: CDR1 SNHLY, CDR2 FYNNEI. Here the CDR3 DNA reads TGTGCCAGCAGTGAGGGCAGGGGTTTAGATACGCAGTATTTT. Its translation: CASSEGRGLDTQYF.

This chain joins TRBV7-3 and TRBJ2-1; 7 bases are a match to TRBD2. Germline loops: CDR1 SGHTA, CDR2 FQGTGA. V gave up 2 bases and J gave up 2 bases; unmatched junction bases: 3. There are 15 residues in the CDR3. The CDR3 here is CASSLGGVPYNEQFF. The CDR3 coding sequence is TGTGCCAGCAGCTTAGGGGGGGTCCCCTACAATGAGCAGTTCTTC.